This TCR beta chain emerged from a study of blood T cell repertoires in COVID-19. Study-level information: Researchers got acute and convalescent COVID-19 samples from the United States, Italy and Spain.

This table comes from immunoSEQ multiplex PCR, and its TCRdb copy is limited to in-frame clones, with some not included. The data contain roughly 140,000 clones, 75% to 90% of them singletons. Germline CDR1 reads SGHDT; CDR2 reads YYEEEE. Deletions cut 0 bases from V and 6 bases from J, with 7 bases between. This CDR3 comprises 12 residues. The rearrangement joins TRBV5-6 to TRBJ2-7, with D possibly matching TRBD1 (5 bases). Material for sequencing was peripheral blood. This receptor was taken from a woman in her 40s with acute or convalescent COVID-19. CDR3 amino acids: CASSLGRVEQYF. Written as DNA, the CDR3 is TGTGCCAGCAGCTTGGGCAGGGTCGAGCAGTACTTC.